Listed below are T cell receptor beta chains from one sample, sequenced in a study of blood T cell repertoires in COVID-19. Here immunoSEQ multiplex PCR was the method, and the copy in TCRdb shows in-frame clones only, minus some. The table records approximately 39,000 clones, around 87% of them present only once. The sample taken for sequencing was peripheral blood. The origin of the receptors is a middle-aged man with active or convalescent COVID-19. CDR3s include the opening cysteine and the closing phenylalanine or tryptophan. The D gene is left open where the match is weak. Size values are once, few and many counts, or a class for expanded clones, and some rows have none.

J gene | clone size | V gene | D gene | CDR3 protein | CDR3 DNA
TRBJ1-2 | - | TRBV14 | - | CASSQEGQGGYTF | TGTGCCAGCAGCCAAGAGGGTCAGGGTGGCTACACCTTC
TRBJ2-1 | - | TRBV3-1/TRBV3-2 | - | CASSPTVSSYNEQFF | TGTGCCAGCAGCCCGACAGTAAGCTCCTACAATGAGCAGTTCTTC
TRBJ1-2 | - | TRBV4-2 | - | CASSQVGGAANYGYTF | TGTGCCAGCAGCCAGGTCGGGGGTGCGGCTAACTATGGCTACACCTTC
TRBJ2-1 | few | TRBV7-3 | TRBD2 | CASSLAGAYNEQFF | TGTGCCAGCAGCTTAGCGGGAGCGTACAATGAGCAGTTCTTC
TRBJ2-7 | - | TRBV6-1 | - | CASSEPKWDFSYEQYF | TGTGCCAGCAGTGAACCCAAATGGGACTTCTCCTACGAGCAGTACTTC
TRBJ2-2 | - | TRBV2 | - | CASSLYGELFF | TGTGCCAGCAGTCTGTATGGGGAGCTGTTTTTT
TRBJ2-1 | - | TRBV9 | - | CASSVATLAKYNEQFF | TGTGCCAGCAGCGTAGCTACGCTAGCGAAATACAATGAGCAGTTCTTC
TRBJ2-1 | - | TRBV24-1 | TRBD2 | CATRPSGRGYEQFF | TGTGCCACCAGACCTAGCGGGAGGGGCTATGAGCAGTTCTTC
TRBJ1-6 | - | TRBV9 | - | CASSPRSQSRNSPLHF | TGTGCCAGCAGCCCCCGTTCCCAGTCGAGGAATTCACCCCTCCACTTT
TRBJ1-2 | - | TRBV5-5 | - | CASSLSQVAGYTF | TGTGCCAGCAGCTTGAGCCAGGTTGCGGGCTACACCTTC